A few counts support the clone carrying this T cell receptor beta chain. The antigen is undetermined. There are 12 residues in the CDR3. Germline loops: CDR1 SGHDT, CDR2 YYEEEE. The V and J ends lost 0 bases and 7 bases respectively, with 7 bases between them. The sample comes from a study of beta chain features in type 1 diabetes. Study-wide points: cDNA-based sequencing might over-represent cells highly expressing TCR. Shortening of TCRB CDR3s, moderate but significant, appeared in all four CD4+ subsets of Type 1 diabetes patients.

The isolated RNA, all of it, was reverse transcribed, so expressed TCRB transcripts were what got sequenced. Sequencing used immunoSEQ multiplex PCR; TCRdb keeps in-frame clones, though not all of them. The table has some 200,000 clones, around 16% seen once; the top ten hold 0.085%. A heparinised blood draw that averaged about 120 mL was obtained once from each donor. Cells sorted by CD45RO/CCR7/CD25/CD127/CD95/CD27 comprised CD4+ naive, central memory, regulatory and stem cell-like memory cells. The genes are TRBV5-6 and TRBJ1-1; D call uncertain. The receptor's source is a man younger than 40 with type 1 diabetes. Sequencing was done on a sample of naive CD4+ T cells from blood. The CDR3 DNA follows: TGTGCCAGCAGCTTGGTCGGAATTGAAGCTTTCTTT. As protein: CASSLVGIEAFF.